This TCR beta chain was captured in a study of vaccination and CD4 T cells after COVID-19. This clonotype was counted only a few times. Its antigen is not identified. Cultured CD4+ T-cell DNA underwent Oncomine TCR Beta short-read sequencing. MiXCR, run by TCRdb on the PCR reads, gives a single entry per CDR3 protein. The sample consists of 9,500 to 14,000 distinct CDR3 sequences, more than 25% of them appearing once. The CDR3 has 15 amino acids. In germline, CDR1 is ENHRY, CDR2 SYGVKD. The V segment lost 3 bases and the J segment 8 bases; nucleotides outside the gene matches: 12. Treatment indicated: approximately nine-day PBMC culture with coronavirus spike peptide pools or control peptides (ViraFEST assay).

The TCR comes from a human donor with COVID-19. The chain employs TRBV10-3 and TRBJ1-2; 7 nucleotides match TRBD1. Sequenced input: cultured CD4+ T cells from blood. The CDR3 spells CAISDRPQGEGGYTF. CDR3 DNA sequence: TGTGCCATCAGTGATCGACCCCAGGGGGAGGGCGGCTACACCTTC.